The T cell receptor (beta chain) under discussion was sequenced for a study of T and B cells in COVID-19 patients (dated by TCRdb to the early 2020s). Notes on the research overall: Using TRB and IGH repertoire sequencing of peripheral blood, the study characterized adaptive immunity in COVID-19 patients who had active infection or had recovered. Up to about 10 follow-up blood samples were collected per patient, with some samples spanning different disease stages in the same individual. A couple of patients were included in both the recovered and active cohorts because samples were available from active disease and after recovery. The repository of TCR and BCR sequences included about 69 time points from about 35 patients, and more than 7 million TCR sequences were analysed. An age-matched reference group of 39 healthy donors negative for COVID-19 antibodies served as the comparison for repertoire analyses. A recovered cohort was made up of 15 to 19 patients contributing roughly 20 samples, mostly after mild to moderate COVID-19 managed as outpatients. In the active-infection cohort, about 60% of the roughly 20 patients were critically ill and required mechanical ventilation or ECMO. In the active-infection cohort, 18 of 20 patients had comorbidities linked to unfavorable COVID-19 outcome. Patients in the recovered cohort had a median age of approximately 35 years, compared with 55 to 85 years for patients in the active-infection cohort. Results the study describes overall, beyond this receptor: TRBV/TRBJ gene usage was reported as strongly skewed in patients with COVID-19. The reported TCR clusters were stated to require prospective validation before clinical use. Few blood samples were available from mildly ill patients while symptoms were present or from severe cases at early time points. A total of roughly 2,500 exclusive TCR clusters, including 30 to 40 low-pGen clusters, were found in the recovered cohort. TRB repertoires were highly clonal in active COVID-19, whereas diversity and richness at recovery rose above healthy donor levels. Specific T cell subsets (CD4+/Treg/CD8+) and sorted SARS-CoV-2-responsive or tetramer+ T cells had not yet been sequenced, and these experiments were ongoing. The cohort was considered too small to assess HLA contributions to COVID-19 susceptibility or severity.

CDR1 SGHDT and CDR2 YYEEEE were looked up in the germline V gene. The V end gives up 5 bases and the J end 4 bases, leaving 11 bases in the junction not matched to a gene. The CDR3 goes from the cysteine to the phenylalanine over 17 residues. Only the CDR3 DNA stays, 51 bases, in frame from base 1. TRB repertoires were amplified using roughly 220-550 ng of genomic DNA isolated from blood. TCRdb shows the sequencer as Illumina MiSeq. Multiplex PCR with BIOMED2 TRB-A/B primer pools was used to amplify TRB rearrangements. Illumina-compatible adapters and 7-nucleotide sample barcodes were attached to the amplicons in two consecutive PCRs. Phusion HS II polymerase was used for all library PCRs. The amplicons were purified from gel with the NucleoSpin Gel and PCR Clean-up kit, measured on Qubit, and combined at around 4.2 nM. The quality of the amplicon pool was checked on an Agilent 2100 Bioanalyzer prior to Illumina next-generation sequencing. The source study handled its data this way. Annotation of TRB rearrangements was performed with MiXCR 3.0.8 using the default MiXCR reference library. Non-productive reads and sequences with fewer than 2 reads were removed, and every unique CDR3 nucleotide sequence was treated as one clone. Clonality, diversity, richness and V-J gene usage were calculated in R 3.5.1. GLIPH2 was used to cluster TCRs based on CDR3 similarity, and OLGA was used to calculate the generation probabilities. GLIPH2 clusters were kept only if they contained at least four unique TCR clonotypes found in at least three individuals. TCRdb reworked the public reads: Q25 trimming with fastp, MiXCR clone assembly, productive beta chains retained. Each record represents a unique CDR3 protein, reported with the most common genes and DNA among its rows. The authors' filters were not applied to this entry. The sample records about 14,000 distinct CDR3 sequences, approximately 24% of which are singletons. Together, the top ten hold roughly 4.2% of the sample.

Worth noting for this clonotype: There is no known antigen for this receptor. Base qualities were left out, and no much larger clone turns up one base away.

The receptor comes from a human donor who had recovered from COVID-19. The V gene is TRBV5-6 and the J gene is TRBJ2-4; 11 bases in the junction line up with TRBD2. Material for sequencing was blood. CDR3 protein: CASRELAGALGKNIQYF. The nucleotide sequence reads as follows: TGTGCCAGCAGGGAACTAGCGGGGGCCCTAGGGAAAAACATTCAGTACTTC.